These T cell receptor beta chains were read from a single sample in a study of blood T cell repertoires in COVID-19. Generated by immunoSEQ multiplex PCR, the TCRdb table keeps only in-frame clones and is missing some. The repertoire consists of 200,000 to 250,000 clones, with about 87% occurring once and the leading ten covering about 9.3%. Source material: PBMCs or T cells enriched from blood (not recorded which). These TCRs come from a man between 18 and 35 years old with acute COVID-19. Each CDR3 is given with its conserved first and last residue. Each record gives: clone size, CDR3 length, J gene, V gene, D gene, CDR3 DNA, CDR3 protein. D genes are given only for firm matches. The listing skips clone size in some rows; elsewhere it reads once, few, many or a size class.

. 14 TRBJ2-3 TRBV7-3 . TGTGCCAGCAGCCAAGGGACTGTCACAGATACGCAGTATTTT CASSQGTVTDTQYF
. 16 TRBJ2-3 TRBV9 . TGTGCCAGCAGCGTAGAGGCCCCAGGGGGCACAGATACGCAGTATTTT CASSVEAPGGTDTQYF
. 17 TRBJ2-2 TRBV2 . TGTGCCAGCAGTGAATTGGGCAGGGGCGCGGGGGCCGGGGAGCTGTTTTTT CASSELGRGAGAGELFF
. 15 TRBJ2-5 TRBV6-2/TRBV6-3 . TGTGCCAGCAGTTCCAGATCCGGGGGGCCTGAGACCCAGTACTTC CASSSRSGGPETQYF
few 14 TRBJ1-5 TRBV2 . TGTGCCAGCAGTGATCCTCAGGTCAATCAGCCCCAGCATTTT CASSDPQVNQPQHF
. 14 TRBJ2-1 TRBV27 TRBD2 TGTGCCATGTGGGGCGGGAGGGGTCGCAATGAGCAGTTCTTC CAMWGGRGRNEQFF
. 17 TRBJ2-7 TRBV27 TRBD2 TGTGCCAGCAGTTCTGCCCCGACTAGCGGGATATCTGGCGAGCAGTACTTC CASSSAPTSGISGEQYF
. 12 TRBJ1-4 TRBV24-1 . TGTGCCACCAGTGGACGGGATGAAAAACTGTTTTTT CATSGRDEKLFF
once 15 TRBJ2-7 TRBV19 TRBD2 TGTGCCAGTAGTACCCTGACTAGCGGGATCTACGAGCAGTACTTC CASSTLTSGIYEQYF
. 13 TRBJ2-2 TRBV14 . TGTGCCAGCAGCCAAGATCGGGCCGGGGAGCTGTTTTTT CASSQDRAGELFF